The TCR beta chain under discussion was sequenced for a study of identical twins. CDR1 KGHSH and CDR2 LQKENI come from the germline V gene. With 2 bases clipped from V and 10 bases from J, the junction kept 12 bases outside the gene matches. This CDR3 is 15 amino acids long. In the case of this clonotype: The antigen is unknown.

General study results and limits: Fewer insertions were carried by abundant cord blood beta clonotypes, but none was seen in memory repertoires.

cDNA carried unique molecular identifiers, and a universal primer site was added by template switching. TCRdb analysed the 5' RACE reads with MiXCR anew, one entry per CDR3 protein. Here the sample spans approximately 530,000 distinct CDR3 sequences, 20% to 25% being singletons. These data were also reused for a study on yellow fever vaccine responses in identical twins.

The chain recombines TRBV18 with TRBJ1-1; 8 bases line up with TRBD1. Sequenced: CD4+ T cells sorted from blood. This TCR derives from a woman between 18 and 30 years old in good health. The CDR3 loop is CASSPTGQGVHPAFF. The CDR3 DNA reads TGTGCCAGCTCACCAACCGGACAGGGCGTTCATCCAGCTTTCTTT. The full variable domain, completed using reference TRBV18 and TRBJ1-1, is NAGVMQNPRHLVRRRGQEARLRCSPMKGHSHVYWYRQLPEEGLKFMVYLQKENIIDESGMPKERFSAEFPKEGPSILRIQQVVRGDSAAYFCASSPTGQGVHPAFFGQGTRLTVV.